The sample holds a few counts of the clone carrying this T cell receptor (beta chain). Each CDR3 protein gets one entry after TCRdb re-called the RT-PCR reads with MiXCR. Found here are roughly 880,000 distinct CDR3 sequences, roughly 18% of them singletons; the top ten hold 6%. The data were obtained in a study of patients and donors after allogeneic stem cell transplantation. Sequenced: blood, either unsorted or a sorted T cell fraction (not recorded which). This TCR was recovered from a human donor who was either an allogeneic HSCT recipient or a stem cell or donor lymphocyte infusion donor (not recorded which). It is not recorded whose cells these are; they may come from a transplant donor.

The CDR3: CASSAEGETQYF. As DNA, the CDR3 is TGTGCCAGCAGCGCAGAAGGCGAGACCCAGTACTTC. The chain couples TRBV9 to TRBJ2-5; D remains ambiguous. V lost 3 bases and J 5 bases, leaving 8 bases between the germline ends. Per the germline V gene, CDR1 is SGDLS and CDR2 is YYNGEE. CDR3 length equals 12 residues.